Given below is one T cell receptor beta chain in context. Antigen: not known. The data derive from a study of cytomegalovirus exposure and HLA in healthy donors. The germline V gene has CDR1 SGDLS and CDR2 YYNGEE. This CDR3 has 13 amino acids. V lost 1 base and J lost 4, with 6 bases in between. The PCR contained 60 Vbeta and 13 Jbeta primers. Clones were sequenced by immunoSEQ multiplex PCR, and TCRdb holds only the in-frame ones, with some missing. Altogether 100,000 to 120,000 clones are present, about 80% being singletons, with the ten largest covering about 2.9%. Study observations and caveats: Sequencing depth across donors, presence/absence analyses assumed, was roughly uniform.

What was sequenced was PBMCs. The V call is TRBV9, the J call TRBJ2-1; D unresolved. The receptor comes from a woman aged 55-69 years in good health and CMV-seropositive. CDR3 protein: CASSVTTYNEQFF. CDR3 in DNA: TGTGCCAGCAGCGTAACGACTTACAATGAGCAGTTCTTC.